This T cell receptor beta chain came from a study of cytotoxic CD8 clonotypes in ibrutinib-treated CLL. The planned depth of sequencing spanned 1 in 200,000 to 1 in 1 million T cells. The assay was immunoSEQ multiplex PCR, and TCRdb's table has in-frame clones only and misses some. The sample shows 120,000 to 150,000 clones, approximately 80% of them seen only once. V shed 4 bases and J shed 0 bases, with 10 bases lying between them. Germline CDR1 SNHLY, CDR2 FYNNEI. The CDR3 runs to 15 residues. The TCR comes from a human donor with chronic lymphocytic leukemia. This chain connects TRBV2 to TRBJ1-5; D unresolved. The sample was PBMCs, taken after 12 months of ibrutinib treatment. CDR3 DNA sequence: TGTGCCAGCAGTGCCCCCGGAAATAGCAATCAGCCCCAGCATTTT. Its translation is CASSAPGNSNQPQHF.